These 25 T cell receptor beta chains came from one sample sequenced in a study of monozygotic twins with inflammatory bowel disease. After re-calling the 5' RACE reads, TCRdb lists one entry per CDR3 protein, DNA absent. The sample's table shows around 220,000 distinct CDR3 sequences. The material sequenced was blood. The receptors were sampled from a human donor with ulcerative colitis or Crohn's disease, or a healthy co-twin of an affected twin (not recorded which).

The CDR3 region is CASRTQGDSYEQYF. The V and J genes are TRBV27 and TRBJ2-7; with no DNA, the TCRdb D assignment of TRBD1 cannot be verified. CDR3 length equals 14 residues. Germline lookup yields CDR1 MNHEY and CDR2 SMNVEV (reference sequence).

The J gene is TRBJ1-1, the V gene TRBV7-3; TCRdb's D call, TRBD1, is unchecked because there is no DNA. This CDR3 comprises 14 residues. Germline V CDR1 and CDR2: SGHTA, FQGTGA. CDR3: CASRTGPLNTEAFF.

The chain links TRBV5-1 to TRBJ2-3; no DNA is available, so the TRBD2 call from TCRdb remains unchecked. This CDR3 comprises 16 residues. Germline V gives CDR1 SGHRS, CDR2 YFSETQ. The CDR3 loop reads CASSLMTSGGTDTQYF.

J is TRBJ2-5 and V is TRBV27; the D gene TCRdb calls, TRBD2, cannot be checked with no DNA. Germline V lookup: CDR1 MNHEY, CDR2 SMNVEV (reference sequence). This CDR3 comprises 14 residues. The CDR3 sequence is CASSSSLYQETQYF.

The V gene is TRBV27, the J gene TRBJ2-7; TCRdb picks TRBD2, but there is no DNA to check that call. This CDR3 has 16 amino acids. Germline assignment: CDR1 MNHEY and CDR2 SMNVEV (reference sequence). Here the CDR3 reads CASSPLDSSPTYEQYF.

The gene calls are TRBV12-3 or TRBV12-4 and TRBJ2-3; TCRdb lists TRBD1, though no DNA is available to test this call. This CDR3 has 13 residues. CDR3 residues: CASSLQGGDTQYF.

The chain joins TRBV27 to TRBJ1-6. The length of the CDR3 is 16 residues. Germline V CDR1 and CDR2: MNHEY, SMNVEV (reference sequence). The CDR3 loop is CASCSRGGSYNSPLHF.

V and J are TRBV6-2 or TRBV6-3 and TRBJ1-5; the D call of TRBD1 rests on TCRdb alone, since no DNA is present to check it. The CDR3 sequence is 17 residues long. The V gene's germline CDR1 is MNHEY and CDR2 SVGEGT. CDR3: CASSSEKQGNSNQPQHF.

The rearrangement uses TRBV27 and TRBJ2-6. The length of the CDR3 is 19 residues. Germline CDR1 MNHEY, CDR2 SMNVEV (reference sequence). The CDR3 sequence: CASSLSIAKVKSGANVLTF.

The CDR3 sequence: CSARTGRGQPQHF. V is TRBV20-1 and J is TRBJ1-5; TCRdb's D call, TRBD1, is unchecked because there is no DNA. Germline loops: CDR1 DFQATT, CDR2 SNEGSKA (reference sequence). This CDR3 is 13 amino acids long.

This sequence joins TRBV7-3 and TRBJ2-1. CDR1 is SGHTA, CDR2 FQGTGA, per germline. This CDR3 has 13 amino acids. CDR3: CASSLMTYNEQFF.

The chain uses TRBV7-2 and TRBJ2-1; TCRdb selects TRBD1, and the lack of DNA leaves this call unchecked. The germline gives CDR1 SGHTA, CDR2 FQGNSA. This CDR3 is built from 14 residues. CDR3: CASSLVRAGNEQFF.

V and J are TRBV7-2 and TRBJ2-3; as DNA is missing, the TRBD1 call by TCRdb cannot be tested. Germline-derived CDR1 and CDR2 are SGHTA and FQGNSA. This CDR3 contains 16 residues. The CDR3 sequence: CASSLDGGRSTDTQYF.

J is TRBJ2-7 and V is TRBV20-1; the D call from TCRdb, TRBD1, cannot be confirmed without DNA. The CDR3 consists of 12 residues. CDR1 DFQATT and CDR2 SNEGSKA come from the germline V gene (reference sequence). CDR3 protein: CSASLLLGQEYF.

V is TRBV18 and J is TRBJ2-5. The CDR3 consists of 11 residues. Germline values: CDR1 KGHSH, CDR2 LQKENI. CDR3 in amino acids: CASSAKETQYF.

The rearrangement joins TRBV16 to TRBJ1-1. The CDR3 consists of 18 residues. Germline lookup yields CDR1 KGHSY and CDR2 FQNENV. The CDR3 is CASSQESQAFFMNTEAFF.

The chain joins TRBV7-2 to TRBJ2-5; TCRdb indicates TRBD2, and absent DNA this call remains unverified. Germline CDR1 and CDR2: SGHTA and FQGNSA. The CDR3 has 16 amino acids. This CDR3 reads CASSLTSGRGQETQYF.

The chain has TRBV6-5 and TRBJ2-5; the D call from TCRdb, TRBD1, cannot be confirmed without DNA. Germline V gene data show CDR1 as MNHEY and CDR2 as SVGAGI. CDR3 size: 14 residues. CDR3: CASSYSMGLETQYF.

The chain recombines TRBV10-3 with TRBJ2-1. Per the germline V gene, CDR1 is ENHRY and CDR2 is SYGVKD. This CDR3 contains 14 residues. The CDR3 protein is CAISESVNQNEQFF.

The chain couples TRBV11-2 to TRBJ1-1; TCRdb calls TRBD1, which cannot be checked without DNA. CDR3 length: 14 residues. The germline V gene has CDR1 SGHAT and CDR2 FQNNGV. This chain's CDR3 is CASSIGTANTEAFF.

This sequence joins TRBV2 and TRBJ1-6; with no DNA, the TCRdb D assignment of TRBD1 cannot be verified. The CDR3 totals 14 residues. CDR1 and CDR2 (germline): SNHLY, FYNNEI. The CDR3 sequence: CASSTGTGVSPLHF.

CDR3 sequence: CASSPLQTGGTEAFF. The V gene is TRBV18, the J gene TRBJ1-1; the D call of TRBD1 rests on TCRdb alone, since no DNA is present to check it. This CDR3 spans 15 amino acids. Germline V lookup: CDR1 KGHSH, CDR2 LQKENI.

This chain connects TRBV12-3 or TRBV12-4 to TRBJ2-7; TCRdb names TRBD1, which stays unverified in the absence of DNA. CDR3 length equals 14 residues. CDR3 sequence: CASSLRTEAYEQYF.

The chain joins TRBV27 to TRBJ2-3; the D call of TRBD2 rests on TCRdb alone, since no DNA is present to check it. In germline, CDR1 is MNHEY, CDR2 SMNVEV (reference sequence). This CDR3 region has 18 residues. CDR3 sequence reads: CASSSGTDGTWGTDTQYF.

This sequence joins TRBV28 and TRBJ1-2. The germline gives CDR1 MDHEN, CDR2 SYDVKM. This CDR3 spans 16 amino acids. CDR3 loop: CASSFSRLVLDYGYTF.